This T cell receptor beta chain originates from a study of OX40 agonist ivuxolimab in advanced cancers. Trimming removed 3 bases from V and 9 bases from J; junction bases left unmatched: 7. Germline-derived CDR1 and CDR2 are MRHNA and SNTAGT. The CDR3 sequence is 14 residues long. Method: immunoSEQ multiplex PCR; TCRdb's copy keeps in-frame clones and lacks some. The repertoire consists of roughly 20,000 clones, with about 87% occurring once and the leading ten covering 25% to 35%. Sample: CD4+ or CD8+ T cells sorted from blood, taken in a trial of the OX40 agonist ivuxolimab. The receptor's source is an adult with an advanced solid tumor such as melanoma, head and neck, liver or kidney cancer. The chain links TRBV6-4 to TRBJ2-1, with 8 bases fitting TRBD2. Here the CDR3 reads CASSDRAGVTEQFF. The CDR3 bases are TGTGCCAGCAGTGATCGAGCGGGAGTGACTGAGCAGTTCTTC.